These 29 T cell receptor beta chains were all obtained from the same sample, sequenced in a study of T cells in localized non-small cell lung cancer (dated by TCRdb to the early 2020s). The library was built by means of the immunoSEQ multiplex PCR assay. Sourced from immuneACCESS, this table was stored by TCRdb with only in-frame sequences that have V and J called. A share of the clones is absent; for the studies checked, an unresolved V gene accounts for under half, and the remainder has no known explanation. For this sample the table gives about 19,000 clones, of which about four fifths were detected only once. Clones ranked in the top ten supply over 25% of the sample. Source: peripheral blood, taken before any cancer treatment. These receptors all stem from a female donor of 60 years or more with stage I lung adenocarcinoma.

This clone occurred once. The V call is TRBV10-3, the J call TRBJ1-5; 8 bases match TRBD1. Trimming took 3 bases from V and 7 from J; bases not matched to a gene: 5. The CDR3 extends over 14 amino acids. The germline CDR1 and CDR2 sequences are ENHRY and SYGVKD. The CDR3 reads CAISDGGQAQPQHF. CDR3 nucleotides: TGTGCCATCAGTGATGGGGGACAGGCCCAGCCCCAGCATTTT.

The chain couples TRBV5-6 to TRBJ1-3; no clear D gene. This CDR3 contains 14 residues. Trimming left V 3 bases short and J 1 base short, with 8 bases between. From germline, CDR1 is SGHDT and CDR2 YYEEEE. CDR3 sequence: CASSSQRSGNTIYF. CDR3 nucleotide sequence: TGTGCCAGCAGCTCCCAGCGGTCTGGAAACACCATATATTTT.

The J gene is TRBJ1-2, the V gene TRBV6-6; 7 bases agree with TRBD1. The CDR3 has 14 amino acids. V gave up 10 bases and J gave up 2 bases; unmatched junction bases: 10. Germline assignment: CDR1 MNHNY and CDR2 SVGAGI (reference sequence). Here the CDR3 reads CATYRRGRNYGYTF. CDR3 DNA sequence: TGTGCCACCTACAGGAGGGGGCGGAACTATGGCTACACCTTC.

The CDR3 nucleotides are TGCGCCAGCAGTGAACTTTTGGACTATGGCTACACCTTC. Its protein product is CASSELLDYGYTF. V is TRBV5-1 and J is TRBJ1-2; unclear D gene. V was clipped by 5 bases and J by 3 bases, with 11 bases between them. Germline CDR1 and CDR2: SGHRS and YFSETQ. The CDR3 totals 13 residues.

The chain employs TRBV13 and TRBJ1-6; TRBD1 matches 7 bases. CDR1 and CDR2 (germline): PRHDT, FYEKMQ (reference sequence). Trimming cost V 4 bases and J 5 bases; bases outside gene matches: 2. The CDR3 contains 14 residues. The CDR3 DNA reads TGTGCCAGCAGCTACAGGGGAAATAATTCACCCCTCCACTTT. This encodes CASSYRGNNSPLHF.

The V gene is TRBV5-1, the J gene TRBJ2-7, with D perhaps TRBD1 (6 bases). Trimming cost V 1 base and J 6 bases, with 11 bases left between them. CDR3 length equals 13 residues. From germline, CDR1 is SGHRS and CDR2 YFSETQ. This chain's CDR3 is CASSLLGAVEQYF. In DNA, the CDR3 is TGCGCCAGCAGCTTGTTGGGGGCGGTCGAGCAGTACTTC.

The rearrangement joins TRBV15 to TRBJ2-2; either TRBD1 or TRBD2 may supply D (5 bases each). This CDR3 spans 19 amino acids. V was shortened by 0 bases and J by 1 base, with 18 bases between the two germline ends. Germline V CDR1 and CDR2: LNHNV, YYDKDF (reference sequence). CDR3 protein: CATSRDAILGTGNTGELFF. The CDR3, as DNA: TGTGCCACCAGCAGAGATGCCATCTTGGGGACGGGGAACACCGGGGAGCTGTTTTTT.

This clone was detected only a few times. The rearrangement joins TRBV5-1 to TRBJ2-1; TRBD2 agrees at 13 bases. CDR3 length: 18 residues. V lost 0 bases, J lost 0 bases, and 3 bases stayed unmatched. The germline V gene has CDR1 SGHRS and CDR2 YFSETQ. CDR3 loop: CASSLALAGGISYNEQFF. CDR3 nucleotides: TGCGCCAGCAGCTTGGCACTAGCGGGGGGGATCTCCTACAATGAGCAGTTCTTC.

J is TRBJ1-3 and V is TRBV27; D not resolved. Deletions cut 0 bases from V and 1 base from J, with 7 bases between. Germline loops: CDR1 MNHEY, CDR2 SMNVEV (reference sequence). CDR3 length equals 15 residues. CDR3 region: CASSLSWGSGNTIYF. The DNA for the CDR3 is TGTGCCAGCAGTTTATCGTGGGGTTCTGGAAACACCATATATTTT.

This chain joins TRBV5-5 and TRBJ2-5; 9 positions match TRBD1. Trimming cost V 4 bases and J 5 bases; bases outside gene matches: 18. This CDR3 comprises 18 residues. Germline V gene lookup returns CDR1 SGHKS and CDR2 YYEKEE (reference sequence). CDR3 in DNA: TGTGCCAGCAGCGTGGGTCCCGGGACAGGGCTTGTTGGGGAGACCCAGTACTTC. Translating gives CASSVGPGTGLVGETQYF.

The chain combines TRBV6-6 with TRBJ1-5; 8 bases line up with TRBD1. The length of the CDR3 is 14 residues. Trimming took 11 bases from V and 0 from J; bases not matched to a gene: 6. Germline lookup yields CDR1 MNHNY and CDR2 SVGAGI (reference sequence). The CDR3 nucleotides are TGTGCCGTCAGGGGGCTCCCTAGCAATCAGCCCCAGCATTTT. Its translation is CAVRGLPSNQPQHF.

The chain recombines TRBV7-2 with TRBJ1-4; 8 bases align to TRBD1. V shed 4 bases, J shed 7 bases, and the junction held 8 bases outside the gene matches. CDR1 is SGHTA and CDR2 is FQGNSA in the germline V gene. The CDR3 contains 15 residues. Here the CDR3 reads CASSSLDRAGEKLFF. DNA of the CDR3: TGTGCCAGCAGCTCCTTGGACAGGGCGGGTGAAAAACTGTTTTTT.

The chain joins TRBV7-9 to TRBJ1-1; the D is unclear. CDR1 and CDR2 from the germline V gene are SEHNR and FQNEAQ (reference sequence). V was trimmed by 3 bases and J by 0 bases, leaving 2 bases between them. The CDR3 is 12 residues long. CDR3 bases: TGTGCCAGCAGCTTTGTGAACACTGAAGCTTTCTTT. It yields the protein CASSFVNTEAFF.

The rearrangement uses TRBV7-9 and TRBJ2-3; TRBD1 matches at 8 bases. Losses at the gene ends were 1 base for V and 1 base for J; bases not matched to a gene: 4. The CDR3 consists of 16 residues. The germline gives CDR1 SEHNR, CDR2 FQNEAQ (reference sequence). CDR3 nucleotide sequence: TGTGCCAGCAGCTTAGACCCGGGACAGGGCACAGATACGCAGTATTTT. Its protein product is CASSLDPGQGTDTQYF.

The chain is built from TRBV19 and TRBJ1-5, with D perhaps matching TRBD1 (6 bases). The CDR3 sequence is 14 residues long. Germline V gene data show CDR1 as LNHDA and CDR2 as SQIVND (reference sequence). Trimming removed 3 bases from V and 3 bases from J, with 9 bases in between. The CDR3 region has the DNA TGTGCCAGTAGTATGGGACACCCCAATCAGCCCCAGCATTTT. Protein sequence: CASSMGHPNQPQHF.

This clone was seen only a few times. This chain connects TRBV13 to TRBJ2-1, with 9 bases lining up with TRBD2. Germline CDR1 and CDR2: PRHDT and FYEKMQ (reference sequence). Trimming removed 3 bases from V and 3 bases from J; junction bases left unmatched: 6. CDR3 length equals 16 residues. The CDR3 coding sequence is TGTGCCAGCAGCTTCTGGGCTAGCGGGGTCTACAATGAGCAGTTCTTC. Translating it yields CASSFWASGVYNEQFF.

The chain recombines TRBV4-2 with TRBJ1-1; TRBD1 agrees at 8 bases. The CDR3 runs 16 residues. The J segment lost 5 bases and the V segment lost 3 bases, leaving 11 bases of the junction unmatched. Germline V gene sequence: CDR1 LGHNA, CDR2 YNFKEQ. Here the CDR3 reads CASSHLTGQGGTEAFF. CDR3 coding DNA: TGTGCCAGCAGCCATCTTACCGGACAGGGTGGAACTGAAGCTTTCTTT.

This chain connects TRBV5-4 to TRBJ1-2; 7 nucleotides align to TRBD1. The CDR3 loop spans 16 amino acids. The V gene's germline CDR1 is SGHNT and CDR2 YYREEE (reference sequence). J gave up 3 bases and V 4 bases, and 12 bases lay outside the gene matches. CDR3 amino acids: CASSRGTAPFDYGYTF. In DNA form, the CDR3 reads TGTGCCAGCAGCAGGGGGACAGCTCCTTTTGACTATGGCTACACCTTC.

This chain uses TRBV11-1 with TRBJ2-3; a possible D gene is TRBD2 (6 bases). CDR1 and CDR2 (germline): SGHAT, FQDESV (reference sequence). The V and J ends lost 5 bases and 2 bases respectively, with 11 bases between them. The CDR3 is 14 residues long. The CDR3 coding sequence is TGTGCCAGCAGCCTCGCGGGGTACACAGATACGCAGTATTTT. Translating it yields CASSLAGYTDTQYF.

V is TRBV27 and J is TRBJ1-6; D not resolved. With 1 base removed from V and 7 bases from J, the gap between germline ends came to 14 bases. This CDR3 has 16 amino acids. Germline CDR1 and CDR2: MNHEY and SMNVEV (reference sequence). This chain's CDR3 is CASSLYVPLGNSPLHF. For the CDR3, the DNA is TGTGCCAGCAGTTTATACGTCCCGCTGGGAAATTCACCCCTCCACTTT.

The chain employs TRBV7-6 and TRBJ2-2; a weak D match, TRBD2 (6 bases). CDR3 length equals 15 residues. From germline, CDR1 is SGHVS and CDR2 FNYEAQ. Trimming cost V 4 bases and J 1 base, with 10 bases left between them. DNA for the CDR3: TGTGCCAGCAGCTCAGCCGGGAGGAACACCGGGGAGCTGTTTTTT. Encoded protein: CASSSAGRNTGELFF.

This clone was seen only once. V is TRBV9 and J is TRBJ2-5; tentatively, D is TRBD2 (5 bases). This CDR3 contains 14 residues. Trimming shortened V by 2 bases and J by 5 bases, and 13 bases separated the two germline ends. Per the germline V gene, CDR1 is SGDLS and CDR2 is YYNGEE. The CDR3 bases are TGTGCCAGCAGCGTCCCGGACTCCTCGGAGACCCAGTACTTC. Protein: CASSVPDSSETQYF.

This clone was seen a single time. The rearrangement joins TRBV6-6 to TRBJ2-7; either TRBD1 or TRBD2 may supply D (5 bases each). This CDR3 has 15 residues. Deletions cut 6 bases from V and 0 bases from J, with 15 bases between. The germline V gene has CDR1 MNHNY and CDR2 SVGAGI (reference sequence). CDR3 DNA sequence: TGTGCCAGCAGCGGGACGTACCAGAGCTCCTACGAGCAGTACTTC. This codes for CASSGTYQSSYEQYF.

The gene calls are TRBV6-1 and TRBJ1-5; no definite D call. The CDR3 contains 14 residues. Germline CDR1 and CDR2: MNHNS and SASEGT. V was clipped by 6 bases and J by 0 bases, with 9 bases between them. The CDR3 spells CASSVKSSNQPQHF. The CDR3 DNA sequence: TGTGCCAGCAGCGTAAAGTCTAGCAATCAGCCCCAGCATTTT.

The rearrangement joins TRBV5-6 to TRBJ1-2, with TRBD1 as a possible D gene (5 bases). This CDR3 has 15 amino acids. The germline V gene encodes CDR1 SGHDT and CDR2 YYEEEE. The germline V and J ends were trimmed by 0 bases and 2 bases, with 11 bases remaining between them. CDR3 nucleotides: TGTGCCAGCAGCTTGGAAGGGACTGTGAACTATGGCTACACCTTC. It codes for CASSLEGTVNYGYTF.

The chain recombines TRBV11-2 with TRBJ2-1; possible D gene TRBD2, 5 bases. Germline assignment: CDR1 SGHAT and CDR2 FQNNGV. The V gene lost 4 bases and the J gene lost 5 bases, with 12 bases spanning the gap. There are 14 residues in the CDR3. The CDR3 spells CASSSVRGHNEQFF. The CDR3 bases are TGTGCCAGCAGCTCAGTCCGAGGGCACAATGAGCAGTTCTTC.

CDR3 loop: CSLQLGWKEQFF. The CDR3 nucleotides read TGCAGCCTCCAGCTGGGCTGGAAGGAGCAGTTCTTC. This chain connects TRBV29-1 to TRBJ2-1; D is undetermined. This CDR3 is built from 12 residues. CDR1 is SQVTM, CDR2 ANQGSEA, per germline. V dropped 8 bases and J dropped 10 bases, with 18 bases sitting between them.

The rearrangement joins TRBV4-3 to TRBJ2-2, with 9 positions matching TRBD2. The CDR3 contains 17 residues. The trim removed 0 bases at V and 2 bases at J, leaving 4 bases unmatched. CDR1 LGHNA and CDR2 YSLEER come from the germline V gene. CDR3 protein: CASSQDKAGGNTGELFF. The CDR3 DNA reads TGCGCCAGCAGCCAAGATAAAGCGGGGGGTAACACCGGGGAGCTGTTTTTT.

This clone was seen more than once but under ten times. In DNA, the CDR3 is TGTGCCAGTAGTGCTAGAGCGGGGGGCTCCTACGAGCAGTACTTC. This encodes CASSARAGGSYEQYF. The chain links TRBV19 to TRBJ2-7, with TRBD2 matching over 9 bases. Germline CDR1 LNHDA, CDR2 SQIVND (reference sequence). The V segment lost 5 bases and the J segment 0 bases; nucleotides outside the gene matches: 5. This CDR3 contains 15 residues. The variable domain in full, with the rest retrieved from reference TRBV19 and TRBJ2-7, is DGGITQSPKYLFRKEGQNVTLSCEQNLNHDAMYWYRQDPGQGLRLIYYSQIVNDFQKGDIAEGYSVSREKKESFPLTVTSAQKNPTAFYLCASSARAGGSYEQYFGPGTRLTVT.